This T cell receptor beta chain is from a study of shared clonotypes between healthy human individuals. Study as a whole: Researchers drew samples from a couple of women and three men aged 18 to 49. A donor's plate count was three for CD4 naive and three for CD4 memory; CD8 naive had two and CD8 memory one. General observations from the study: Donors were few, which limited the genetic and exposure-history diversity represented. Non-shared clonotypes displayed generation probabilities falling below those of clonotypes present in all four donors.

The CDR3 spans 15 residues. The ends were cut back, 5 bases at V and 0 bases at J, with 11 bases in the middle. CDR1 SGHAT and CDR2 FQNNGV come from the germline V gene. CD45RO-negative CD8 cells positively selected for CCR7 made up the naive population, which excluded terminally differentiated effector memory CD45RA+ cells. Details on this clone: Antigen specificity is unknown.

The protocol was immunoSEQ multiplex PCR, while the TCRdb copy is restricted to in-frame clones and leaves out a portion. This table has 1.5 million to 2.5 million clones, approximately 95% appearing once. The rearrangement joins TRBV11-2 to TRBJ2-1; the D gene is possibly TRBD1 (5 bases). The sequencing input was naive CD8+ T cells sorted from blood. The source of this sequence is a man aged 18 to 29 in good health. This CDR3 is CASSVTDSSYNEQFF. The CDR3 DNA reads TGTGCCAGCAGCGTGACAGATAGCTCCTACAATGAGCAGTTCTTC.